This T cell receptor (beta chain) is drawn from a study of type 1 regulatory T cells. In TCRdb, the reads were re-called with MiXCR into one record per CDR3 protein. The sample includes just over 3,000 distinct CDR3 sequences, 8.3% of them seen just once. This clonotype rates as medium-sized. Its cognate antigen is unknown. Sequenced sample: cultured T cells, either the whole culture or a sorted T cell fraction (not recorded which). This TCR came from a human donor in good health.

The CDR3: CASSAETGALLGYTF. The CDR3 DNA sequence: TGTGCCAGCAGCGCTGAGACTGGCGCTCTCCTTGGCTACACCTTC. V usage is TRBV9 and J usage is TRBJ1-2; D gene uncertain. With 3 bases removed from V and 7 bases from J, the gap between germline ends came to 19 bases. From germline, CDR1 is SGDLS and CDR2 YYNGEE. The CDR3 extends over 15 amino acids.